What follows is one T cell receptor beta chain and its context. Using immunoSEQ multiplex PCR, the repertoire was profiled, and TCRdb retains in-frame clones only, with some absent. The data show about 23,000 clones, over 75% seen once. The record originates from a study of blood T cell repertoires in COVID-19. This CDR3 comprises 15 residues. Trimming at V came to 8 bases and at J to 0 bases, leaving 7 bases not matched to a gene. Looked up from germline, CDR1 is MNHEY and CDR2 is SVGAGI. The sequencing sample was made of peripheral blood. The rearrangement joins TRBV6-5 to TRBJ1-3, with 7 nucleotides matching TRBD1. The origin of this receptor is a human donor in a cohort sampled during active COVID-19. CDR3 nucleotides: TGTGCCAGCTGGGGCAGGGACAGCTCTGGAAACACCATATATTTT. Residues: CASWGRDSSGNTIYF.